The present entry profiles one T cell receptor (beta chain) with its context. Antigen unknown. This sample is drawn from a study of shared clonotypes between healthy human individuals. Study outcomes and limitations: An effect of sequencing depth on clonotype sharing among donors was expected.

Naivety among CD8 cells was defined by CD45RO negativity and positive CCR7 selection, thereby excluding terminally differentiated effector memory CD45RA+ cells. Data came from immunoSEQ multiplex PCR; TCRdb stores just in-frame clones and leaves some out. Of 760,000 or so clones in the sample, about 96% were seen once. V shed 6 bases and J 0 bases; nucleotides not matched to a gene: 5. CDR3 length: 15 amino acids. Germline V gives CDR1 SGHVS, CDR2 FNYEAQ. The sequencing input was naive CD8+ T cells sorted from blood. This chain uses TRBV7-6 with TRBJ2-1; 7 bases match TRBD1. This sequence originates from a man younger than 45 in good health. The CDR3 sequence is CASSKDRVSYNEQFF. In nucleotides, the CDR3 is TGTGCCAGCAGTAAAGACAGGGTCTCCTACAATGAGCAGTTCTTC.